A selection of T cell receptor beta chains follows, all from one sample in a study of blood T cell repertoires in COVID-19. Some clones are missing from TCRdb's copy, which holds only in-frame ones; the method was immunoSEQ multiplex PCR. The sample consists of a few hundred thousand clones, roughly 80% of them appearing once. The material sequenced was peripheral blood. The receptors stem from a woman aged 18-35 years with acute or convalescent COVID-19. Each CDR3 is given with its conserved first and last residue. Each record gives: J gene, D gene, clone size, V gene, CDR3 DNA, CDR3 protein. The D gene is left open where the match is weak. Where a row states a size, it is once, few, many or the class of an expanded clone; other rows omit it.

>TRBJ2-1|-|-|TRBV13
TGTGCCAGCAGGAGGGTTGGCAATGAGCAGTTCTTC
CASRRVGNEQFF
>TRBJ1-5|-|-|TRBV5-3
TGTGCCAGAAGCCTAGGGACACAACTATGGGGAAATCAGCCCCAGCATTTT
CARSLGTQLWGNQPQHF
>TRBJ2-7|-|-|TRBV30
TGTGCCTGGAACCCGGGACTCCACTACGAGCAGTACTTC
CAWNPGLHYEQYF
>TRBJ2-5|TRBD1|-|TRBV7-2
TGTGCCAGCAGCGCGGACAGGCGGGAGACCCAGTACTTC
CASSADRRETQYF
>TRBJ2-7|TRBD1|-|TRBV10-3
TGTGCCATCCGGGACAGGGGTTCCTACGAGCAGTACTTC
CAIRDRGSYEQYF
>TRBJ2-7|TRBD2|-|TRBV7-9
TGTGCCAGCAGCCCGATATTAGCGGGGCCCTACGAGCAGTACTTC
CASSPILAGPYEQYF
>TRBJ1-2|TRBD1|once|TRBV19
TGTGCCAGCTCCCCCGGGACAGTCTATGGCTACACCTTC
CASSPGTVYGYTF
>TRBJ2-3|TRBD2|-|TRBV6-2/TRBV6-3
TGTGCCAGCAGTTATCTAGCGGGGTTCACAGATACGCAGTATTTT
CASSYLAGFTDTQYF
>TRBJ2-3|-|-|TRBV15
TGTGCCACCAGCAGAGATTACGCCTCGCGGAGCACAGATACGCAGTATTTT
CATSRDYASRSTDTQYF
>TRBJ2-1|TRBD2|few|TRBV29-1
TGCAGCGTTGAAGATAGTGGCGGGAGTTCACATGAGCAGTTCTTC
CSVEDSGGSSHEQFF
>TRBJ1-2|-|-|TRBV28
TGTGCCACAGGGGTTGGCTACACCTTC
CATGVGYTF
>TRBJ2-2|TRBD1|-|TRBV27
TGTGCCAGCAGTTATCGACAGGGGGAGTTGGCCGGGGAGCTGTTTTTT
CASSYRQGELAGELFF
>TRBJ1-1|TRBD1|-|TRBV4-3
TGCGCCAGCAGGCCCACAGGGGGCCCCGGGTATAATGAAGCTTTCTTT
CASRPTGGPGYNEAFF
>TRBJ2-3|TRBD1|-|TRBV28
TGTGCCAGCATAGGGACAGGGTCCCCAGATACGCAGTATTTT
CASIGTGSPDTQYF
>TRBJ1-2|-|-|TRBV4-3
TGCGCCAGCAGCCAAGATGTTACTAGGGACTATGGCTACACCTTC
CASSQDVTRDYGYTF
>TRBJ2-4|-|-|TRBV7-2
TGTGCCAGCAGGCCAGGGGTGACATCCACCTTAGCCAAAAACATTCAGTACTTC
CASRPGVTSTLAKNIQYF
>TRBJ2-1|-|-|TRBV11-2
TGTGCCAGCAGCCTACTGGGGGCGCTCTTTGGCAATGAGCAGTTCTTC
CASSLLGALFGNEQFF
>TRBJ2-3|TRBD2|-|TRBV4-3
TGCGCCAGCAGCCCCGGGACTAGCGATTTTGGCACAGATACGCAGTATTTT
CASSPGTSDFGTDTQYF
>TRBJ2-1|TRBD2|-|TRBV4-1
TGCGCCAGCAGCTCCAATGGGGGGGAGAGAACCCCCCTAGAGTACAATGAGCAGTTCTTC
CASSSNGGERTPLEYNEQFF
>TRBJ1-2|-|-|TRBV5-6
TGTGCCAGCAGCCCGGCGGGAAGCTATGGCTACACCTTC
CASSPAGSYGYTF
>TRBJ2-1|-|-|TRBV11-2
TGTGCCAGCAGCTTAAGGAGGGACGGGTGGGCTAGCCCGGCCGATGAGCAGTTCTTC
CASSLRRDGWASPADEQFF
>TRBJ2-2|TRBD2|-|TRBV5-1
TGCGCCAGCAGCCCGACTAGCGGGAGGGCCGGCGGGGAGCTGTTTTTT
CASSPTSGRAGGELFF
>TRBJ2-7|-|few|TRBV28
TGTGCCAGCAGTCCATTTTTCGAGATGACCTACGAGCAGTACTTC
CASSPFFEMTYEQYF
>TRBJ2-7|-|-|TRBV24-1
TGTGCCACCAGTGACTCTACCACAGCCACGTACGAGCAGTACTTC
CATSDSTTATYEQYF
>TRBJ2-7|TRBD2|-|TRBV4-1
TGCGCCAGCAAAGAAGCGGGGGGTCTGGTTTACGAGCAGTACTTC
CASKEAGGLVYEQYF
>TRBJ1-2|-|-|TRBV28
TGTGCCAGCAGAGACAGTTTAAACTATGGCTACACCTTC
CASRDSLNYGYTF